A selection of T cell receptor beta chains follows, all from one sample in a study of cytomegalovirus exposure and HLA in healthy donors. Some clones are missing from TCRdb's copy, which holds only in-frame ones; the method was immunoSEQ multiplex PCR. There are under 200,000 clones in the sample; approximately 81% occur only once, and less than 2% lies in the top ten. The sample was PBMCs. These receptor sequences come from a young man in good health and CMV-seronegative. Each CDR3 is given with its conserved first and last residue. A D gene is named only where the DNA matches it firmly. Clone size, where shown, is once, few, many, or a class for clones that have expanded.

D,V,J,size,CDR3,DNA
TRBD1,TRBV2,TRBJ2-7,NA,CASTGQGFIEQYF,TGTGCCAGCACGGGACAGGGGTTTATCGAGCAGTACTTC
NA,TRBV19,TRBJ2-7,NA,CASKHREGGEQYF,TGTGCCAGTAAGCATAGGGAAGGAGGCGAGCAGTACTTC
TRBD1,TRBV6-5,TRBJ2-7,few,CASSYSGTGTYEQYF,TGTGCCAGCAGTTACTCCGGGACAGGAACCTACGAGCAGTACTTC
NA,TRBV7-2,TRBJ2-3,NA,CASSPLERFRDTQYF,TGTGCCAGCAGCCCTCTAGAGCGCTTTCGGGATACGCAGTATTTT
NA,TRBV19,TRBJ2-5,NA,CASSIGQVLGQETQYF,TGTGCCAGTAGTATAGGACAGGTTCTGGGGCAAGAGACCCAGTACTTC
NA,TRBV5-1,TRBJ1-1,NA,CASSYGGSVEAFF,TGCGCCAGCAGCTATGGGGGCTCAGTTGAAGCTTTCTTT
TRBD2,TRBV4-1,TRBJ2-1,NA,CANSHPFGVAGENEQFF,TGCGCCAACAGCCACCCCTTTGGAGTAGCGGGAGAAAATGAGCAGTTCTTC
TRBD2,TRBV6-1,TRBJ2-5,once,CASSELAGGIETQYF,TGTGCCAGCAGTGAGCTAGCGGGAGGCATAGAGACCCAGTACTTC
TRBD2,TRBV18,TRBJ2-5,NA,CASSPPSVAGETQYF,TGTGCCAGCTCACCACCTAGCGTAGCGGGAGAGACCCAGTACTTC
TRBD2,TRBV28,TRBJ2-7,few,CASRAAGNLYF,TGTGCCAGCAGGGCAGCGGGGAACCTGTACTTC
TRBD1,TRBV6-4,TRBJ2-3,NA,CASRRQGADTQYF,TGTGCCAGCAGGAGACAGGGGGCGGATACGCAGTATTTT
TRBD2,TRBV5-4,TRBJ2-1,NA,CASSLGGSRNEQFF,TGTGCCAGCAGCTTGGGCGGGAGCCGCAATGAGCAGTTCTTC
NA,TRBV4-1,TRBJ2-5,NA,CASSQDPSDETQYF,TGCGCCAGCAGCCAAGATCCTAGCGATGAGACCCAGTACTTC
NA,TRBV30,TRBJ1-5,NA,CAWSGGNQPQHF,TGTGCCTGGAGTGGCGGCAATCAGCCCCAGCATTTT
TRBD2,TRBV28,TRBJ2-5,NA,CASSPWTSGGAETQYF,TGTGCCAGCAGTCCATGGACTAGCGGGGGGGCTGAGACCCAGTACTTC
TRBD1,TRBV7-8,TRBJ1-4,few,CASSLDRDGEKLFF,TGTGCCAGCAGCTTGGACAGGGATGGAGAAAAACTGTTTTTT